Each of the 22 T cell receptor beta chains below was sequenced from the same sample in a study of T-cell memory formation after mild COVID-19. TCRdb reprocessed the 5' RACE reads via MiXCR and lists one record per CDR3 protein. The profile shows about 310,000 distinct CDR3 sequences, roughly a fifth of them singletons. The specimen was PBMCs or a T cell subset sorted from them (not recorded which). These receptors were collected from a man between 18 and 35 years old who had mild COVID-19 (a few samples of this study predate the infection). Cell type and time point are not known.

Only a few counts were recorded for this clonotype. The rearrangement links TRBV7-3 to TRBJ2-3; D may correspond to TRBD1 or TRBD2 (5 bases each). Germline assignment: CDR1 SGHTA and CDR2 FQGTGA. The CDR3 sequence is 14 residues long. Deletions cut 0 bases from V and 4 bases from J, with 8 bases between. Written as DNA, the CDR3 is TGTGCCAGCAGCTTAACAGGGGACCCAGATACGCAGTATTTT. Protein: CASSLTGDPDTQYF.

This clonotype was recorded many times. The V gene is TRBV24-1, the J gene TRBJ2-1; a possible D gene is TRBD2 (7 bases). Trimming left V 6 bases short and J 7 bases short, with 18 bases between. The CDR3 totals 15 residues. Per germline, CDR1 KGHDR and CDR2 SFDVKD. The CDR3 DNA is TGTGCCACCAGTCAGGAAGGGGGGGCTACAAATGAGCAGTTCTTC. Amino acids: CATSQEGGATNEQFF.

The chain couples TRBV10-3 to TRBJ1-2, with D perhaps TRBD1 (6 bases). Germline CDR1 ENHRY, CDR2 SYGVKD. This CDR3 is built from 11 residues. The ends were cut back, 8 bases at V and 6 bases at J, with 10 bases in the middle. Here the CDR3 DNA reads TGTGCCATCGGAGGGGGGAATGGCTACACCTTC. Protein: CAIGGGNGYTF.

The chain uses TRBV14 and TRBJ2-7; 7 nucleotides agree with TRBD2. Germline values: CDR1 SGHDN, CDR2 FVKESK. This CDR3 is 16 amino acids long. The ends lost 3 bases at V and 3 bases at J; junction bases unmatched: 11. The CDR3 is CASSQGTIAGFYEQYF. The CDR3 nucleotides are TGTGCCAGCAGCCAGGGGACTATTGCGGGATTCTACGAGCAGTACTTC.

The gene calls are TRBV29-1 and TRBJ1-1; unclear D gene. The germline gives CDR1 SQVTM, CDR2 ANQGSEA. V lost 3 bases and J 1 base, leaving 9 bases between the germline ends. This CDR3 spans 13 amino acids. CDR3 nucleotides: TGCAGCGTTGAGACATTCCAGAACACTGAAGCTTTCTTT. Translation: CSVETFQNTEAFF.

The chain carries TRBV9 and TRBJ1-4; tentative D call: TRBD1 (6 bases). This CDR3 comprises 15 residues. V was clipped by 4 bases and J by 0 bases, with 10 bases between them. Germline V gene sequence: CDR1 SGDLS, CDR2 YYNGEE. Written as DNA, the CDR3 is TGTGCCAGCAGCCCAGGGGTTGCAACTAATGAAAAACTGTTTTTT. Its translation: CASSPGVATNEKLFF.

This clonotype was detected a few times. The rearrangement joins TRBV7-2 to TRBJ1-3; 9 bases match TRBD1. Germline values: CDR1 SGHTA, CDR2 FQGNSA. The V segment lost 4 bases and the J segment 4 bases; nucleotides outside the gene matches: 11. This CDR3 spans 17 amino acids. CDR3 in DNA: TGTGCCAGCAGCTCGATCAACAGGGGGCCGTCCGGAAACACCATATATTTT. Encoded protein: CASSSINRGPSGNTIYF.

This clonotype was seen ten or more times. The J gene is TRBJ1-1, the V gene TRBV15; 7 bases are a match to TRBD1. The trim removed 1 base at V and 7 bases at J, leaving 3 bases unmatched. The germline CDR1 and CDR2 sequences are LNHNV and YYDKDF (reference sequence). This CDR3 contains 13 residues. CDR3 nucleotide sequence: TGTGCCACCAGCAGAGGGAACAGGGGTGAAGCTTTCTTT. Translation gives CATSRGNRGEAFF.

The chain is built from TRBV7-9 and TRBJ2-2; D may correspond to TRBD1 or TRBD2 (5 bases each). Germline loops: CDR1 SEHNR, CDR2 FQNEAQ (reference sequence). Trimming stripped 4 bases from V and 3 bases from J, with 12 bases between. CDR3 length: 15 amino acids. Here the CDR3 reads CASSSGTLDTGELFF. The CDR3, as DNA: TGTGCCAGCAGCTCCGGGACCTTGGACACCGGGGAGCTGTTTTTT.

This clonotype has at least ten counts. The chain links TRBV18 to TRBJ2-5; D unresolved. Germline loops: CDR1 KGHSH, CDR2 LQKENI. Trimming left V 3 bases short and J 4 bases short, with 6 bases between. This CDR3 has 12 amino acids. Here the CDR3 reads CASSPAGETQYF. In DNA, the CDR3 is TGTGCCAGCTCACCGGCAGGAGAGACCCAGTACTTC.

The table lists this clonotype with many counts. CDR3 nucleotide sequence: TGCGCCAGCTCCTTAGCGGTCCTCTCCTACAATGAGCAGTTCTTC. This codes for CASSLAVLSYNEQFF. The J gene is TRBJ2-1, the V gene TRBV5-1, with D tentatively TRBD2 (6 bases). This CDR3 comprises 15 residues. Between the trimmed V and J ends, which lost 7 bases and 0 bases, there was a span of 14 bases. Germline V gene sequence: CDR1 SGHRS, CDR2 YFSETQ.

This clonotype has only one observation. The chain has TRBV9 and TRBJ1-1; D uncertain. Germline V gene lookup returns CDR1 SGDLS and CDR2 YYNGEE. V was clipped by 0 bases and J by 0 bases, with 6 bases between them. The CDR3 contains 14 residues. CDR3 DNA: TGTGCCAGCAGCGTAGGGCCGATGAACACTGAAGCTTTCTTT. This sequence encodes CASSVGPMNTEAFF.

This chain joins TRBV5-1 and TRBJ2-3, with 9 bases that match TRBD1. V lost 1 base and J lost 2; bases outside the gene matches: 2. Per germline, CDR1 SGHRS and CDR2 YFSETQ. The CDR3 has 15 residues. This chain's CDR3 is CASSLRTGDTDTQYF. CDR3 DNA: TGCGCCAGCAGCTTGAGGACAGGGGACACAGATACGCAGTATTTT.

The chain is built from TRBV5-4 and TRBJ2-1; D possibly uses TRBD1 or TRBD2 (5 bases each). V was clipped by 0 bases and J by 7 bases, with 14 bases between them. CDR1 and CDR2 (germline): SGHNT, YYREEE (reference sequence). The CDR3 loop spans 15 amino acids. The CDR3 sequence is CASSLVGDGMNEQFF. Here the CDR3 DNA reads TGTGCCAGCAGCTTGGTTGGGGACGGGATGAATGAGCAGTTCTTC.

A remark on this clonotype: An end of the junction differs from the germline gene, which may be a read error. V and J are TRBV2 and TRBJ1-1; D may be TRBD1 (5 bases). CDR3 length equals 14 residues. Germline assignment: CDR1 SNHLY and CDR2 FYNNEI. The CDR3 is CASSEGVRATEAFF. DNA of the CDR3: TGTGCCAGCAGCGAAGGGGTACGTGCCACTGAAGCTTTCTTT.

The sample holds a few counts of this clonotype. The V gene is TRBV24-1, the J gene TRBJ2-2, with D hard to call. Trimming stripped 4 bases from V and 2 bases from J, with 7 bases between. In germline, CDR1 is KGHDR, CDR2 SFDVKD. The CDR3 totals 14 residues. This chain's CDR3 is CATSEQSNTGELFF. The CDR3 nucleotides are TGTGCCACCAGTGAGCAGAGTAACACCGGGGAGCTGTTTTTT.

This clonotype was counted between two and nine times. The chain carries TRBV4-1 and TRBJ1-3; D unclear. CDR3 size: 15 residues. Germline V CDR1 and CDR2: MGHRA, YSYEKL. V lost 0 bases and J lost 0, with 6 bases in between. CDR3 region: CASSQDGVSGNTIYF. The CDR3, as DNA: TGCGCCAGCAGCCAAGATGGGGTCTCTGGAAACACCATATATTTT.

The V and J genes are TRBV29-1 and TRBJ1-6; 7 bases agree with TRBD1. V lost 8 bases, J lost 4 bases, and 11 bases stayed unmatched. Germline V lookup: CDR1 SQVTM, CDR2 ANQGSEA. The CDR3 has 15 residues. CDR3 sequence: CSPGGGTPYNSPLHF. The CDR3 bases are TGCAGCCCAGGGGGAGGGACACCGTATAATTCACCCCTCCACTTT.

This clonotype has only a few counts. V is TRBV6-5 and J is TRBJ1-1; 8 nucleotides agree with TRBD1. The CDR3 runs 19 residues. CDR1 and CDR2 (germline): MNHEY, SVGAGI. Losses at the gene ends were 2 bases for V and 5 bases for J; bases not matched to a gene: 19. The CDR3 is CASSYQGQGFWGRGTEAFF. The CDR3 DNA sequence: TGTGCCAGCAGTTACCAAGGACAGGGTTTTTGGGGAAGGGGAACTGAAGCTTTCTTT.

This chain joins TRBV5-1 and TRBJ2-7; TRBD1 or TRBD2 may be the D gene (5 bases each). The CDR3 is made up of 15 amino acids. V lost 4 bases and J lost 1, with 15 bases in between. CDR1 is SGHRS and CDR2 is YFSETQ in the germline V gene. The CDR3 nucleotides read TGCGCCAGCAGCACCGATCCGGGACCATCCTACGAGCAGTACTTC. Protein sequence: CASSTDPGPSYEQYF.

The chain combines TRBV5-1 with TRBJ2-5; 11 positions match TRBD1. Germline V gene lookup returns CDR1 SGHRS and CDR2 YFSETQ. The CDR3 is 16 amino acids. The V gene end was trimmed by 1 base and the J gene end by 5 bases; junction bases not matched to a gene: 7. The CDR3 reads CASSLNGQGAGETQYF. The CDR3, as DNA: TGCGCCAGCAGCTTGAATGGACAGGGGGCCGGGGAGACCCAGTACTTC.

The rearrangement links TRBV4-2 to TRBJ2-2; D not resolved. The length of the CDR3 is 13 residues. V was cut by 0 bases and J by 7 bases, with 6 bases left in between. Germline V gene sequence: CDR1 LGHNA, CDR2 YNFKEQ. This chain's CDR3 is CASSQDFFGELFF. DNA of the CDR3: TGTGCCAGCAGCCAAGATTTCTTCGGGGAGCTGTTTTTT.